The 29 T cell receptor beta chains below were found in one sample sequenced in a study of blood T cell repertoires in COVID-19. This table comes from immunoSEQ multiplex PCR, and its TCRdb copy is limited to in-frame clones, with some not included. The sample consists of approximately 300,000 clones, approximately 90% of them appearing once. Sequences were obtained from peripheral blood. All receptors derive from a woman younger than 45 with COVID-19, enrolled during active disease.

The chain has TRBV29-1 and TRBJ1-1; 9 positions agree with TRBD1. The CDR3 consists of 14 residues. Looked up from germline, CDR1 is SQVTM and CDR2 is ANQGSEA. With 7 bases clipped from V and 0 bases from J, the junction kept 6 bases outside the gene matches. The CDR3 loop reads CSGGQGIMNTEAFF. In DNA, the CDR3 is TGCAGCGGCGGACAGGGGATTATGAACACTGAAGCTTTCTTT.

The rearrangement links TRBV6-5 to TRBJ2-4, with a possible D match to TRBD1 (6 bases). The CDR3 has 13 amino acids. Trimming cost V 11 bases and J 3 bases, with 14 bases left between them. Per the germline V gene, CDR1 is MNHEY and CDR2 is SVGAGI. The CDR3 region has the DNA TGTGCCGGCCCCGAAGGGGGCAAAAACATTCAGTACTTC. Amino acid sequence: CAGPEGGKNIQYF.

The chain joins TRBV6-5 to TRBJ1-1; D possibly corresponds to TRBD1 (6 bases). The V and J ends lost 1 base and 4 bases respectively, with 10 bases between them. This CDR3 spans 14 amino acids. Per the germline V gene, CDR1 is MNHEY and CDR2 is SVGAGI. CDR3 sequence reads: CASSYYRDSTEAFF. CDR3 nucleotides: TGTGCCAGCAGTTACTACAGGGATAGCACTGAAGCTTTCTTT.

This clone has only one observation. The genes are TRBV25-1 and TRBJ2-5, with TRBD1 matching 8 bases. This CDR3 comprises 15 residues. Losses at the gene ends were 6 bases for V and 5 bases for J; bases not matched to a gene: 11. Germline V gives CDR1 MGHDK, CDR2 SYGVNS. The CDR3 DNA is TGTGCCAGCAGGAATGGGTCAGGGGGCCGGGAGACCCAGTACTTC. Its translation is CASRNGSGGRETQYF.

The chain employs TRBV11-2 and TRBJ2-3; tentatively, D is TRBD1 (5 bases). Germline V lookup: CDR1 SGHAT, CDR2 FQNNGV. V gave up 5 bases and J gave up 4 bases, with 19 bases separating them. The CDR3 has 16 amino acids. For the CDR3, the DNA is TGTGCCAGCAGCCTGATCGGGCAGGGCTGGGCAGATACGCAGTATTTT. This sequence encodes CASSLIGQGWADTQYF.

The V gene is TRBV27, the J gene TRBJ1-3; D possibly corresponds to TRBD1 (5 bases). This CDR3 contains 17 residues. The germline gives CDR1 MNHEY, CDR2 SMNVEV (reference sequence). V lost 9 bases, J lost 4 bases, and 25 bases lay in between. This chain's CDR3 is CASSQSRQTHGGNTIYF. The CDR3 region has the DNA TGTGCCAGTTCTCAGTCGCGACAGACCCACGGCGGAAACACCATATATTTT.

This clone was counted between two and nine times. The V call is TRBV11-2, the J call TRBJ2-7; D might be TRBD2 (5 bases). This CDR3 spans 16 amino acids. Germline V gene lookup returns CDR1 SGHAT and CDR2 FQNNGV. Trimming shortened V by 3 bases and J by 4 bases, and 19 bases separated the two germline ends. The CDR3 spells CASSFQLGLLKYEQYF. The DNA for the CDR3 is TGTGCCAGCAGCTTTCAGCTCGGACTCCTTAAATACGAGCAGTACTTC.

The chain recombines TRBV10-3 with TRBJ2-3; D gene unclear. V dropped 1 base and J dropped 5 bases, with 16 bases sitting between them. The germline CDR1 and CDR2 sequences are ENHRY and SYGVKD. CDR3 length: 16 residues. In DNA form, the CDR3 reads TGTGCCATCAGTGAGTTTGACACGGTTGAAATAGATACGCAGTATTTT. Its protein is CAISEFDTVEIDTQYF.

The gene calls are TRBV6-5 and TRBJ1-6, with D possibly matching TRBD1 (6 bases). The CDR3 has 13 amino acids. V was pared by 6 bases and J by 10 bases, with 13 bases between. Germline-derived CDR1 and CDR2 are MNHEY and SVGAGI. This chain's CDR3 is CASSAQGISPLHF. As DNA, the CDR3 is TGTGCCAGCAGCGCCCAGGGGATCTCACCCCTCCACTTT.

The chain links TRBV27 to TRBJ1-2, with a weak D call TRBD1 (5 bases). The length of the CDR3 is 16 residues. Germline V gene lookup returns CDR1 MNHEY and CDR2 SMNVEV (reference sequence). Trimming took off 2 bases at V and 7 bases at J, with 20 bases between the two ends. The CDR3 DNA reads TGTGCCAGCAGTTTAGACGGTCTCGGCCGGGGGGTTGGCTACACCTTC. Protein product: CASSLDGLGRGVGYTF.

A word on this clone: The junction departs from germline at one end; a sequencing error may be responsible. The DNA of the CDR3 is TGTGCCAGCAGCCTTCATCCGTCGGCGGACACCGAAAAATTT. Its protein product is CASSLHPSADTEKF. V is TRBV5-4 and J is TRBJ1-6, with D perhaps TRBD1 (5 bases). Germline assignment: CDR1 SGHNT and CDR2 YYREEE (reference sequence). The CDR3 is made up of 14 amino acids.

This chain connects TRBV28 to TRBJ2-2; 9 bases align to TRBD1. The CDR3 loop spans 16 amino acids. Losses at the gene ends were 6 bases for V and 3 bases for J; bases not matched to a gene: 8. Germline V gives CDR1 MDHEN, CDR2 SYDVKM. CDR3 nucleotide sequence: TGTGCCAGCAGCACGGACAGGGGAGCGGACACCGGGGAGCTGTTTTTT. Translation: CASSTDRGADTGELFF.

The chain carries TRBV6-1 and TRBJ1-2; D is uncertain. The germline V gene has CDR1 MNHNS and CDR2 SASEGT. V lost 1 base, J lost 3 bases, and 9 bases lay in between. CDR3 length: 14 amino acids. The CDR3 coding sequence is TGTGCCAGCAGTGAAGATAGAGGGTACTATGGCTACACCTTC. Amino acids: CASSEDRGYYGYTF.

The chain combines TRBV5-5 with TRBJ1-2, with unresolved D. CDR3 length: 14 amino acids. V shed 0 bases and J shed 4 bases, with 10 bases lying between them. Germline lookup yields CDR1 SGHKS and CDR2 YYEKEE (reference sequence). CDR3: CASSLARLGYGYTF. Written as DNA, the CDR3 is TGTGCCAGCAGCTTGGCGAGGCTGGGCTATGGCTACACCTTC.

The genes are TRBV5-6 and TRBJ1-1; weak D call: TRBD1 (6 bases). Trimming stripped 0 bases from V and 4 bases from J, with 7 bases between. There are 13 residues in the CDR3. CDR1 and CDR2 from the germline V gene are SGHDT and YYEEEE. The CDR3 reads CASSLVQGTEAFF. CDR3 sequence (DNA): TGTGCCAGCAGCTTGGTACAGGGCACTGAAGCTTTCTTT.

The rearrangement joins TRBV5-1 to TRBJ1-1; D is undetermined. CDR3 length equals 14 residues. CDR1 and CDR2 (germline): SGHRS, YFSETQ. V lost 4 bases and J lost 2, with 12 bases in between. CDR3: CASSPYRVNTEAFF. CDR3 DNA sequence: TGCGCCAGCAGCCCGTACAGAGTAAACACTGAAGCTTTCTTT.

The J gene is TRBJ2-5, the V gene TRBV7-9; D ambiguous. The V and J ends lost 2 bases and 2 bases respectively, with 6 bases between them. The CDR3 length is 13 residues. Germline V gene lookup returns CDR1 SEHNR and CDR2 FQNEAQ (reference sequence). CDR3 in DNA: TGTGCCAGCAGCTTAACAGAGCAAGAGACCCAGTACTTC. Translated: CASSLTEQETQYF.

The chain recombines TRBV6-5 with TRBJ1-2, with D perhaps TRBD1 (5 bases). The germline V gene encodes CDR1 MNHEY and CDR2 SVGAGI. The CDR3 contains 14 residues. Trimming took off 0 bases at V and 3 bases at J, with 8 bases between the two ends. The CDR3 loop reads CASSYSGQHYGYTF. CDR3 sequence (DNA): TGTGCCAGCAGTTACTCTGGACAACACTATGGCTACACCTTC.

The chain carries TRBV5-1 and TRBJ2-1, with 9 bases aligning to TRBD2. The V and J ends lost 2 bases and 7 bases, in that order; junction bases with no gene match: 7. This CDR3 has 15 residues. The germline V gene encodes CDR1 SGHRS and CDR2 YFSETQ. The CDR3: CASSFPAGGVNEQFF. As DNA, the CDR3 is TGCGCCAGCAGCTTTCCTGCGGGAGGGGTGAATGAGCAGTTCTTC.

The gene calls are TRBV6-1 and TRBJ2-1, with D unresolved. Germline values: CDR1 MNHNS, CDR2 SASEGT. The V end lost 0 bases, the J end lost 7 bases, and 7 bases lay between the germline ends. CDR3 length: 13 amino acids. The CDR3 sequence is CASSEAPNNEQFF. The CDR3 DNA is TGTGCCAGCAGTGAAGCCCCCAATAATGAGCAGTTCTTC.

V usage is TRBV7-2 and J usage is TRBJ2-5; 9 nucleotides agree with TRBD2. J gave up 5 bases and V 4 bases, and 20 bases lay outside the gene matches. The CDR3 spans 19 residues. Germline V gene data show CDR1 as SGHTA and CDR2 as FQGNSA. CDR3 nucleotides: TGTGCCAGCAGCTCCCCAATATGGCGGGAGGGCGTAGAGGGGGAGACCCAGTACTTC. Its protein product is CASSSPIWREGVEGETQYF. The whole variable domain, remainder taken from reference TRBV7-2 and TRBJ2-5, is GAGVSQSPSNKVTEKGKDVELRCDPISGHTALYWYRQSLGQGLEFLIYFQGNSAPDKSGLPSDRFSAERTGGSVSTLTIQRTQQEDSAVYLCASSSPIWREGVEGETQYFGPGTRLLVL.

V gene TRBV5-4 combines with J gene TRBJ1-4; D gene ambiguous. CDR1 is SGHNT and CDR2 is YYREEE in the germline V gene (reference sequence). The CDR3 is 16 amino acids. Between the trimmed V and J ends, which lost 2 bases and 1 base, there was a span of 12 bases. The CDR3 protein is CASSFNLGRTNEKLFF. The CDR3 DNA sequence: TGTGCCAGCAGCTTCAACCTGGGGAGAACTAATGAAAAACTGTTTTTT.

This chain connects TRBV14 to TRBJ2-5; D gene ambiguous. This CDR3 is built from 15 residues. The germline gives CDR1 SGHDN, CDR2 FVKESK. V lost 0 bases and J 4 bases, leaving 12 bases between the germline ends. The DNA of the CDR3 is TGTGCCAGCAGCCAAGATCTCCCAAAGCCAGAGACCCAGTACTTC. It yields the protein CASSQDLPKPETQYF.

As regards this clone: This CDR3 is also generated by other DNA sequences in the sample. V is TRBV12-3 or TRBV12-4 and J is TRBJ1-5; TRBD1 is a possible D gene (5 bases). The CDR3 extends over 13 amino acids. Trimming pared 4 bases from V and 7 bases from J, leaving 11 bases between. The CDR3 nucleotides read TGTGCCAGCAGTTCCCAGGGTGACCAGCCCCAGCATTTT. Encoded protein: CASSSQGDQPQHF.

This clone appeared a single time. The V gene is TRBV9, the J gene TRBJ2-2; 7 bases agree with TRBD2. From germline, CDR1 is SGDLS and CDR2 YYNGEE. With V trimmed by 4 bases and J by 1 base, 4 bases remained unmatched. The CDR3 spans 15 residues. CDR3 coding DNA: TGTGCCAGCAGCCCGGGGGAGGGGAACACCGGGGAGCTGTTTTTT. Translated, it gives CASSPGEGNTGELFF.

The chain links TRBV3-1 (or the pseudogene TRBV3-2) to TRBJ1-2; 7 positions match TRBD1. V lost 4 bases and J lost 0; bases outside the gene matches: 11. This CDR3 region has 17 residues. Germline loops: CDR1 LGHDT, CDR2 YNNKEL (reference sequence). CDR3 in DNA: TGTGCCAGCAGCCCCTACTACGGACAGGTTACTAACTATGGCTACACCTTC. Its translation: CASSPYYGQVTNYGYTF.

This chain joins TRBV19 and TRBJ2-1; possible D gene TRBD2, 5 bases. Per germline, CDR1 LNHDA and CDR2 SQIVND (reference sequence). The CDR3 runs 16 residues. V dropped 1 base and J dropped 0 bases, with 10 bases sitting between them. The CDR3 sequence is CASSIGTGSSYNEQFF. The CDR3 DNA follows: TGTGCCAGTAGTATAGGCACTGGGAGCTCCTACAATGAGCAGTTCTTC.

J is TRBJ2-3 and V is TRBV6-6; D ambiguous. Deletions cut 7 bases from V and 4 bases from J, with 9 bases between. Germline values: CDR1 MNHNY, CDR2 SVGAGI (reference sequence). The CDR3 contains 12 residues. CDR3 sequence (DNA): TGTGCCAGCATAGACTTCTCAGATACGCAGTATTTT. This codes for CASIDFSDTQYF.

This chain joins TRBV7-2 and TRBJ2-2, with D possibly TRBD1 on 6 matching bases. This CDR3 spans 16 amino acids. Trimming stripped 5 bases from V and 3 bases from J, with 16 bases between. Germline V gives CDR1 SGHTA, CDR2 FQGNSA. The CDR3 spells CASSVHRVPYTGELFF. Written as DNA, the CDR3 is TGTGCCAGCAGCGTACACAGGGTCCCCTACACCGGGGAGCTGTTTTTT.